The 10 T cell receptor beta chains below all came from one sample that was sequenced in a study of cytomegalovirus exposure and HLA in healthy donors. Primers included in the PCR were 60 Vbeta and 13 Jbeta primers. Assay used: immunoSEQ multiplex PCR; TCRdb lists only in-frame clones, some missing. Of 140,000 to 150,000 clones in the sample, roughly three quarters are singletons; the top ten hold around 3.2%. Source material: PBMCs. The receptors derive from a female donor in good health and CMV-seronegative.

The count of this clone is one. The chain joins TRBV2 to TRBJ1-1, with 8 bases fitting TRBD1. Germline values: CDR1 SNHLY, CDR2 FYNNEI. J lost 5 bases, V lost 9 bases, and 5 bases had no gene match. This CDR3 comprises 12 residues. CDR3 protein: CASLQGVTEAFF. CDR3 DNA: TGTGCCAGTTTACAGGGGGTGACTGAAGCTTTCTTT.

This sequence joins TRBV6-1 and TRBJ2-2, with TRBD2 identical over 7 bases. The V gene end was trimmed by 5 bases and the J gene end by 7 bases; junction bases not matched to a gene: 7. This CDR3 comprises 14 residues. CDR1 and CDR2 (germline): MNHNS, SASEGT. The CDR3 DNA is TGTGCCAGCAGTTCGACTAGCCCGGTCGGGGAGCTGTTTTTT. This sequence encodes CASSSTSPVGELFF.

This rearrangement joins TRBV30 to TRBJ1-2; D is ambiguous. Germline V lookup: CDR1 GTSNPN, CDR2 SVGIG (reference sequence). The CDR3 contains 15 residues. V was shortened by 4 bases and J by 6 bases, with 21 bases between the two germline ends. In DNA form, the CDR3 reads TGTGCCTGGAAGATCCTGAGGTACGGGTCTGATGGCTACACCTTC. Translating it yields CAWKILRYGSDGYTF.

In this sample, this clone turned up a few times. DNA for the CDR3: TGTGCCAGCAGCTATGGACAGGGTGAATATGGCTACACCTTC. This translates into CASSYGQGEYGYTF. This chain uses TRBV7-2 with TRBJ1-2; 8 positions match TRBD1. The CDR3 totals 14 residues. The germline gives CDR1 SGHTA, CDR2 FQGNSA. Trimming at V came to 4 bases and at J to 5 bases, leaving 6 bases not matched to a gene.

The chain recombines TRBV11-2 with TRBJ2-2, with 9 bases identical to TRBD2. Trimming cost V 1 base and J 7 bases; bases outside gene matches: 4. CDR1 and CDR2 from the germline V gene are SGHAT and FQNNGV. The length of the CDR3 is 15 residues. Written as DNA, the CDR3 is TGTGCCAGCAGCTTAGTGCGGGAGGGCAACGGGGAGCTGTTTTTT. Amino acids: CASSLVREGNGELFF.

This sequence joins TRBV28 and TRBJ2-5; 9 bases align to TRBD2. Judging by the DNA end, TRBJ2-7 fits better; the J call may be wrong. The CDR3 length is 16 residues. Looked up from germline, CDR1 is MDHEN and CDR2 is SYDVKM. The DNA of the CDR3 is TGTGCCAGCAGTTTGGTCCTAGCGGGATTTCAGGACGAGCAGTACTTC. Translation: CASSLVLAGFQDEQYF.

The rearrangement links TRBV28 to TRBJ2-7; 8 bases agree with TRBD1. Germline CDR1 is MDHEN and CDR2 is SYDVKM. The V and J ends lost 4 bases and 5 bases, in that order; junction bases with no gene match: 7. CDR3 length: 14 residues. In DNA form, the CDR3 reads TGTGCCAGCAGTTCCTGGACAGGGTTCCACGAGCAGTACTTC. This sequence encodes CASSSWTGFHEQYF.

The chain links TRBV5-4 to TRBJ2-1, with a weak D call TRBD2 (7 bases). The CDR3 length is 16 residues. The germline V gene encodes CDR1 SGHNT and CDR2 YYREEE (reference sequence). V was cut by 4 bases and J by 4 bases, with 18 bases left in between. The CDR3 sequence: CASSPPGGVRYNEQFF. In DNA form, the CDR3 reads TGTGCCAGCAGCCCCCCGGGGGGCGTCAGGTACAATGAGCAGTTCTTC.

This chain connects TRBV28 to TRBJ1-2, with a tentative D call TRBD1 (5 bases). This CDR3 has 13 residues. V shed 7 bases and J shed 4 bases, with 13 bases lying between them. Germline CDR1 MDHEN, CDR2 SYDVKM. The CDR3 nucleotides read TGTGCCAGCAATCAGGGTTTCCCCTATGGCTACACCTTC. Translating gives CASNQGFPYGYTF.

This clone is a singleton in its sample. V is TRBV28 and J is TRBJ2-2, with 8 bases lining up with TRBD1. Per the germline V gene, CDR1 is MDHEN and CDR2 is SYDVKM. The V segment lost 8 bases and the J segment 4 bases; nucleotides outside the gene matches: 6. This CDR3 is built from 14 residues. CDR3: CASSPDRGTGELFF. The CDR3 DNA sequence: TGTGCCAGCTCGCCTGACAGGGGCACCGGGGAGCTGTTTTTT.